These 32 T cell receptor beta chains share one sample of origin, sequenced in a study of blood T cell repertoires in COVID-19. The table came from immunoSEQ multiplex PCR; TCRdb's copy has only in-frame clones and leaves some out. The table includes about 250,000 clones, more than 75% detected once. Sequencing used peripheral blood. These receptors all come from a woman aged 80 or older with COVID-19, enrolled during active disease.

The rearrangement joins TRBV6-5 to TRBJ2-3; D may be TRBD2 (6 bases). Trimming left V 0 bases short and J 3 bases short, with 10 bases between. Germline assignment: CDR1 MNHEY and CDR2 SVGAGI. CDR3 size: 15 residues. In nucleotides, the CDR3 is TGTGCCAGCAGTTACTCTTTGGAGGGGACAGATACGCAGTATTTT. Protein: CASSYSLEGTDTQYF.

This clone appeared a few times. The V gene is TRBV28, the J gene TRBJ2-5; 8 bases match TRBD2. V lost 5 bases and J lost 5; bases outside the gene matches: 7. This CDR3 has 14 amino acids. Germline V lookup: CDR1 MDHEN, CDR2 SYDVKM. CDR3 residues: CASSTGLGRETQYF. CDR3 in DNA: TGTGCCAGCAGTACGGGACTAGGGCGGGAGACCCAGTACTTC.

The chain joins TRBV6-5 to TRBJ1-1, with D uncertain. Germline V lookup: CDR1 MNHEY, CDR2 SVGAGI. V was trimmed by 7 bases and J by 11 bases, leaving 17 bases between them. This CDR3 is built from 12 residues. The CDR3 DNA sequence: TGTGCCAGCACCTCTCCGAGGAGGTTGGCTTTCTTT. The encoded protein is CASTSPRRLAFF.

The gene calls are TRBV5-4 and TRBJ2-3; 9 bases align to TRBD2. CDR1 is SGHNT, CDR2 YYREEE, per germline (reference sequence). This CDR3 region has 20 residues. J was trimmed by 3 bases and V by 2 bases; bases with no gene match: 19. Here the CDR3 reads CASSFLSAAGGPLRTDTQYF. The CDR3 DNA reads TGTGCCAGCAGCTTCCTAAGCGCGGCGGGGGGGCCCTTGAGGACAGATACGCAGTATTTT.

The V and J genes are TRBV7-9 and TRBJ1-3; 10 bases line up with TRBD1. Unmatched junction bases numbered 7, after V lost 7 bases and J lost 1 base. The CDR3 runs 16 residues. The germline CDR1 and CDR2 sequences are SEHNR and FQNEAQ (reference sequence). The CDR3 reads CASTMGGQGSGNTIYF. Here the CDR3 DNA reads TGTGCCAGCACCATGGGGGGACAGGGGTCTGGAAACACCATATATTTT. The full variable domain, in which reference TRBV7-9 and TRBJ1-3 provide the parts outside the CDR3, is DTGVSQNPRHKITKRGQNVTFRCDPISEHNRLYWYRQTLGQGPEFLTYFQNEAQLEKSRLLSDRFSAERPKGSFSTLEIQRTEQGDSAMYLCASTMGGQGSGNTIYFGEGSWLTVV.

V and J are TRBV2 and TRBJ2-2; weak D call: TRBD2 (6 bases). V dropped 6 bases and J dropped 1 base, with 15 bases sitting between them. Germline CDR1 and CDR2: SNHLY and FYNNEI. There are 16 residues in the CDR3. The CDR3 loop reads CASSGIAGGNTGELFF. CDR3 nucleotides: TGTGCCAGCAGCGGAATAGCCGGGGGGAACACCGGGGAGCTGTTTTTT.

As for this clone: Other DNA sequences in the same sample also yield this CDR3. V is TRBV5-4 and J is TRBJ2-5, with D maybe TRBD2 (6 bases). The germline CDR1 and CDR2 sequences are SGHNT and YYREEE (reference sequence). The CDR3 has 13 residues. The ends were cut back, 0 bases at V and 4 bases at J, with 7 bases in the middle. The CDR3 loop is CASSLARGETQYF. In DNA, the CDR3 is TGTGCCAGCAGCTTGGCGCGGGGAGAGACCCAGTACTTC. The full variable domain, completed using reference TRBV5-4 and TRBJ2-5, is ETGVTQSPTHLIKTRGQQVTLRCSSQSGHNTVSWYQQALGQGPQFIFQYYREEENGRGNFPPRFSGLQFPNYSSELNVNALELDDSALYLCASSLARGETQYFGPGTRLLVL.

The chain employs TRBV7-2 and TRBJ1-4, with 9 bases matching TRBD1. This CDR3 is built from 14 residues. The V and J ends lost 5 bases and 7 bases, in that order; junction bases with no gene match: 5. The V gene's germline CDR1 is SGHTA and CDR2 FQGNSA. The CDR3 sequence: CASSPPGQGEKLFF. For the CDR3, the DNA is TGTGCCAGCAGCCCACCGGGACAGGGTGAAAAACTGTTTTTT.

The chain has TRBV18 and TRBJ2-3; D is ambiguous. Germline-derived CDR1 and CDR2 are KGHSH and LQKENI. CDR3 length equals 16 residues. V lost 1 base and J 2 bases, leaving 13 bases between the germline ends. CDR3 sequence: CASSPQQLVITDTQYF. CDR3 bases: TGTGCCAGCTCACCACAACAGTTAGTGATCACAGATACGCAGTATTTT.

V is TRBV11-2 and J is TRBJ1-2; the match to TRBD1 covers 7 bases. Unmatched junction bases numbered 4, after V lost 5 bases and J lost 4 bases. The CDR3 loop spans 13 amino acids. CDR1 SGHAT and CDR2 FQNNGV come from the germline V gene. For the CDR3, the DNA is TGTGCCAGCAGCAGGACAGGATCCTATGGCTACACCTTC. As protein: CASSRTGSYGYTF.

In regard to this clone: In the same sample, other DNA sequences code for this CDR3. This chain connects TRBV2 to TRBJ1-4; TRBD1 is a possible D gene (5 bases). The CDR3 totals 15 residues. The V gene lost 2 bases and the J gene lost 3 bases, with 10 bases spanning the gap. Germline V gene sequence: CDR1 SNHLY, CDR2 FYNNEI. Here the CDR3 DNA reads TGTGCCAGCAGTGAAAGGGGCAGGGCTAATGAAAAACTGTTTTTT. It specifies CASSERGRANEKLFF. Variable domain in full (rest from reference TRBV2 and TRBJ1-4): EPEVTQTPSHQVTQMGQEVILRCVPISNHLYFYWYRQILGQKVEFLVSFYNNEISEKSEIFDDQFSVERPDGSNFTLKIRSTKLEDSAMYFCASSERGRANEKLFFGSGTQLSVL.

This chain joins TRBV18 and TRBJ2-7; 7 bases fit TRBD1. The germline gives CDR1 KGHSH, CDR2 LQKENI. The CDR3 is 14 residues long. V was clipped by 2 bases and J by 0 bases; unmatched bases: 1. CDR3 sequence reads: CASSPGDSSYEQYF. DNA for the CDR3: TGTGCCAGCTCACCAGGGGACAGCTCCTACGAGCAGTACTTC. Full variable domain (missing parts from reference TRBV18 and TRBJ2-7): NAGVMQNPRHLVRRRGQEARLRCSPMKGHSHVYWYRQLPEEGLKFMVYLQKENIIDESGMPKERFSAEFPKEGPSILRIQQVVRGDSAAYFCASSPGDSSYEQYFGPGTRLTVT.

V is TRBV6-6 and J is TRBJ1-4; 11 bases map to TRBD1. Germline V CDR1 and CDR2: MNHNY, SVGAGI (reference sequence). The CDR3 covers 14 residues. The J segment lost 7 bases and the V segment lost 6 bases, leaving 4 bases of the junction unmatched. The CDR3 coding sequence is TGTGCCAGCAGACCCGGGACAGGGGGTGAAAAACTGTTTTTT. This gives the protein CASRPGTGGEKLFF.

The rearrangement uses TRBV29-1 and TRBJ1-2; D is perhaps TRBD1 (6 bases). Germline CDR1 SQVTM, CDR2 ANQGSEA. CDR3 size: 14 residues. The V and J ends lost 3 bases and 2 bases respectively, with 13 bases between them. The CDR3 reads CSVDWGGGNYGYTF. In nucleotides, the CDR3 is TGCAGCGTTGACTGGGGGGGCGGAAACTATGGCTACACCTTC.

The V gene is TRBV5-1, the J gene TRBJ1-3; 7 positions agree with TRBD1. V lost 4 bases to trimming and J lost 3 bases; unmatched junction nucleotides: 1. This CDR3 comprises 13 residues. Germline loops: CDR1 SGHRS, CDR2 YFSETQ. The CDR3 reads CASSAGGGNTIYF. The CDR3 nucleotides are TGCGCCAGCAGCGCAGGGGGTGGAAACACCATATATTTT.

This sequence joins TRBV7-2 and TRBJ1-3, with TRBD1 identical over 9 bases. The CDR3 has 16 amino acids. From germline, CDR1 is SGHTA and CDR2 FQGNSA. V lost 2 bases and J lost 2; bases outside the gene matches: 4. This CDR3 reads CASSLSRTGAGNTIYF. CDR3 bases: TGTGCCAGCAGCTTAAGCAGGACAGGGGCTGGAAACACCATATATTTT.

V usage is TRBV29-1 and J usage is TRBJ2-3; TRBD2 matches at 8 bases. Germline CDR1 reads SQVTM; CDR2 reads ANQGSEA. The V segment lost 5 bases and the J segment 6 bases; nucleotides outside the gene matches: 13. The length of the CDR3 is 15 residues. The CDR3 DNA sequence: TGCAGCGTTCTCCCGGGGGGGGGCGCCCTGGATACGCAGTATTTT. Residues: CSVLPGGGALDTQYF.

This chain joins TRBV19 and TRBJ1-3, with 7 bases fitting TRBD1. The CDR3 has 15 residues. Per the germline V gene, CDR1 is LNHDA and CDR2 is SQIVND (reference sequence). Trimming removed 3 bases from V and 1 base from J; junction bases left unmatched: 3. The CDR3 nucleotides read TGTGCCAGTAGTATTGGACAGGTATCTGGAAACACCATATATTTT. This translates into CASSIGQVSGNTIYF.

The genes are TRBV7-2 and TRBJ2-1; D not resolved. Germline values: CDR1 SGHTA, CDR2 FQGNSA. V was trimmed by 0 bases and J by 7 bases, leaving 13 bases between them. The CDR3 spans 15 residues. In DNA form, the CDR3 reads TGTGCCAGCAGCTTAGCGCTGGGCTACCAAAATGAGCAGTTCTTC. Amino acid sequence: CASSLALGYQNEQFF.

DNA for the CDR3: TGCGCCAGCAGCTTTCTAGGGGTGAACACCGGGGAGCTGTTTTTT. It encodes CASSFLGVNTGELFF. The chain employs TRBV5-1 and TRBJ2-2, with a weak D call TRBD1 (5 bases). The V gene's germline CDR1 is SGHRS and CDR2 YFSETQ. The CDR3 totals 15 residues. V was shortened by 2 bases and J by 1 base, with 9 bases between the two germline ends.

The rearrangement uses TRBV10-3 and TRBJ1-2; unclear D gene. V lost 5 bases and J lost 4, with 11 bases in between. Germline V gene data show CDR1 as ENHRY and CDR2 as SYGVKD. CDR3 length: 13 residues. CDR3 DNA: TGTGCCATCAGTACAGCGGACGGCTATGGCTACACCTTC. Protein product: CAISTADGYGYTF.

The rearrangement joins TRBV19 to TRBJ1-6, with D possibly being TRBD1 (5 bases). V was trimmed by 6 bases and J by 7 bases, leaving 19 bases between them. This CDR3 has 16 amino acids. Germline CDR1 and CDR2: LNHDA and SQIVND (reference sequence). CDR3 protein: CASRESTELINSPLHF. CDR3 DNA: TGTGCCAGTAGGGAATCGACAGAGTTAATAAATTCACCCCTCCACTTT.

The chain employs TRBV18 and TRBJ2-2; TRBD1 agrees at 11 bases. V dropped 2 bases and J dropped 4; count of bases not matched to a gene: 0. Germline V gene sequence: CDR1 KGHSH, CDR2 LQKENI. This CDR3 is 15 amino acids long. The chain's CDR3 is CASSPGTGGTGELFF. CDR3 sequence (DNA): TGTGCCAGCTCACCAGGGACAGGGGGCACCGGGGAGCTGTTTTTT.

CDR3 bases: TGTGCCAGTGGACTGACATCCGCGAACACTGAAGCTTTCTTT. Protein product: CASGLTSANTEAFF. The chain joins TRBV19 to TRBJ1-1; no firm D call. Per the germline V gene, CDR1 is LNHDA and CDR2 is SQIVND (reference sequence). V was pared by 8 bases and J by 1 base, with 14 bases between. CDR3 length equals 14 residues. The full variable domain, its missing parts supplied by reference TRBV19 and TRBJ1-1, is DGGITQSPKYLFRKEGQNVTLSCEQNLNHDAMYWYRQDPGQGLRLIYYSQIVNDFQKGDIAEGYSVSREKKESFPLTVTSAQKNPTAFYLCASGLTSANTEAFFGQGTRLTVV.

The chain combines TRBV11-2 with TRBJ2-5, with TRBD2 identical over 16 bases. Per the germline V gene, CDR1 is SGHAT and CDR2 is FQNNGV. Unmatched junction bases numbered 7, after V lost 4 bases and J lost 5 bases. The CDR3 contains 17 residues. Here the CDR3 reads CASSSGTSGGAEETQYF. CDR3 nucleotides: TGTGCCAGCAGCTCCGGGACTAGCGGGGGGGCAGAGGAGACCCAGTACTTC.

The chain carries TRBV7-9 and TRBJ1-2; the match to TRBD1 covers 10 bases. Germline trimming cut 2 bases from V and 10 bases from J; bases unmatched to any gene: 13. The CDR3 is made up of 16 amino acids. Germline CDR1 and CDR2: SEHNR and FQNEAQ (reference sequence). As DNA, the CDR3 is TGTGCCAGCAGCTTAAGTAATGTCGGGACAGGGGATGACTACACCTTC. Translating it yields CASSLSNVGTGDDYTF.

The chain employs TRBV30 and TRBJ2-6; D gene uncertain. Germline loops: CDR1 GTSNPN, CDR2 SVGIG (reference sequence). CDR3 length: 13 amino acids. V lost 4 bases and J lost 0, with 4 bases in between. CDR3 amino acids: CAWTISGANVLTF. CDR3 DNA sequence: TGTGCCTGGACCATCTCTGGGGCCAACGTCCTGACTTTC.

The V call is TRBV18, the J call TRBJ1-2; TRBD1 matches 9 bases. V shed 4 bases, J shed 4 bases, and the junction held 7 bases outside the gene matches. The CDR3 extends over 15 amino acids. CDR1 and CDR2 from the germline V gene are KGHSH and LQKENI. The CDR3 nucleotides read TGTGCCAGCTCACAGCGGACAGGGGACCCCTATGGCTACACCTTC. Translated: CASSQRTGDPYGYTF.

This clone was seen just once. V is TRBV9 and J is TRBJ2-3; D call uncertain. Trimming removed 1 base at V and 2 bases at J, with 2 bases between. Per germline, CDR1 SGDLS and CDR2 YYNGEE. This CDR3 spans 12 amino acids. The CDR3 here is CASSVYTDTQYF. The CDR3 DNA follows: TGTGCCAGCAGCGTATACACAGATACGCAGTATTTT.

The genes are TRBV2 and TRBJ1-2; D gene uncertain. CDR3 size: 11 residues. The V gene's germline CDR1 is SNHLY and CDR2 FYNNEI. The V end was cut by 8 bases, the J end by 8 bases, with 12 bases between. This chain's CDR3 is CASSAVGGYTF. The CDR3 nucleotides are TGTGCCAGCTCCGCGGTAGGAGGCTACACCTTC.

The V gene is TRBV28, the J gene TRBJ2-6; the match to TRBD1 covers 9 bases. CDR1 is MDHEN and CDR2 is SYDVKM in the germline V gene. The J segment lost 5 bases and the V segment lost 5 bases, leaving 16 bases of the junction unmatched. This CDR3 region has 19 residues. CDR3: CASSTGPGQGASRANVLTF. The CDR3 DNA sequence: TGTGCCAGCAGTACCGGGCCGGGACAGGGTGCAAGTAGGGCCAACGTCCTGACTTTC.

The chain carries TRBV5-6 and TRBJ2-1, with D unclear. This CDR3 contains 15 residues. Germline-derived CDR1 and CDR2 are SGHDT and YYEEEE. V dropped 0 bases and J dropped 4 bases, with 11 bases sitting between them. In DNA, the CDR3 is TGTGCCAGCAGCTTGGGAGAGGTTTTATACAATGAGCAGTTCTTC. Its protein is CASSLGEVLYNEQFF.